These 30 T cell receptor beta chains share one sample of origin, sequenced in a study of blood T cells in healthy people across ages. Using a J-beta primer mix together with a sample-barcoded 5' primer, a second PCR was run for roughly 6 to 11 cycles. TCRdb passed the 5' RACE reads through MiXCR, listing each CDR3 protein once. The sample consists of about 560,000 distinct CDR3 sequences, approximately 26% of them appearing once. These data were also reused for a study on T cells of mothers and their children.

Sequencing input: blood. The receptor set was obtained from a boy under 10 years old in good health.

The gene calls are TRBV29-1 and TRBJ2-5, with 7 nucleotides matching TRBD1. This CDR3 spans 12 amino acids. In germline, CDR1 is SQVTM, CDR2 ANQGSEA. Trimming removed 5 bases from V and 1 base from J; junction bases left unmatched: 1. CDR3 region: CSVRDSQETQYF. In DNA, the CDR3 is TGCAGCGTTCGGGACAGCCAAGAGACCCAGTACTTC.

This clonotype was observed a handful of times. The chain has TRBV11-2 and TRBJ2-7; 7 positions match TRBD1. V lost 2 bases to trimming and J lost 4 bases; unmatched junction nucleotides: 17. Germline CDR1 SGHAT, CDR2 FQNNGV. The length of the CDR3 is 18 residues. The CDR3 sequence is CASSLYRGDWRQPYEQYF. The CDR3 DNA follows: TGTGCCAGCAGCTTATACAGGGGAGATTGGAGGCAGCCTTACGAGCAGTACTTC.

The V and J genes are TRBV29-1 and TRBJ1-2; 9 bases are shared with TRBD1. Unmatched junction bases numbered 5, after V lost 7 bases and J lost 2 bases. The germline gives CDR1 SQVTM, CDR2 ANQGSEA. The CDR3 totals 13 residues. This chain's CDR3 is CSAQTGGNYGYTF. DNA of the CDR3: TGCAGCGCCCAAACAGGGGGCAACTATGGCTACACCTTC.

This clonotype was detected only a few times. The chain links TRBV12-3 or TRBV12-4 to TRBJ1-2, with 9 nucleotides matching TRBD1. The CDR3 runs to 16 residues. V trimming: 6 bases; J trimming: 3 bases; junction bases outside the gene matches: 11. DNA of the CDR3: TGTGCCAGCAGCAGCTTATACAGGGGGCAAGACTATGGCTACACCTTC. The encoded protein is CASSSLYRGQDYGYTF.

This clonotype was observed a few times. V is TRBV7-9 and J is TRBJ2-5; D unclear. This CDR3 spans 15 amino acids. Trimming removed 0 bases at V and 3 bases at J, with 11 bases between. CDR1 SEHNR and CDR2 FQNEAQ come from the germline V gene (reference sequence). The CDR3 protein is CASSLARWQEETQYF. CDR3 in DNA: TGTGCCAGCAGCTTAGCGCGGTGGCAGGAAGAGACCCAGTACTTC.

There are many counts of this clonotype. The J gene is TRBJ1-4, the V gene TRBV7-8; 7 bases fit TRBD1. The V gene end was trimmed by 1 base and the J gene end by 0 bases; junction bases not matched to a gene: 5. This CDR3 contains 17 residues. CDR1 and CDR2 from the germline V gene are SGHVS and FQNEAQ. The CDR3: CASSLGGQSATNEKLFF. CDR3 sequence (DNA): TGTGCCAGCAGCTTAGGGGGACAGTCTGCAACTAATGAAAAACTGTTTTTT.

As DNA, the CDR3 is TGTGCCAGCAGCAATAGGGGGACGCAATATAATTCACCCCTCCACTTT. This encodes CASSNRGTQYNSPLHF. The chain recombines TRBV7-8 with TRBJ1-6; D perhaps matches TRBD1 (6 bases). Germline V CDR1 and CDR2: SGHVS, FQNEAQ. V lost 5 bases, J lost 4 bases, and 15 bases lay in between. This CDR3 contains 16 residues.

The chain employs TRBV20-1 and TRBJ1-5; D may be TRBD1 (6 bases). The CDR3 length is 13 residues. Trimming left V 6 bases short and J 7 bases short, with 16 bases between. Germline V CDR1 and CDR2: DFQATT, SNEGSKA (reference sequence). CDR3 residues: CSAESGVGQPQHF. The CDR3 region has the DNA TGCAGTGCGGAATCAGGGGTCGGGCAGCCCCAGCATTTT.

A remark on this clonotype: Compared with germline, one end of the junction differs, possibly owing to a read error. V usage is TRBV20-1 and J usage is TRBJ2-3; 8 bases agree with TRBD2. Germline V gene sequence: CDR1 DFQATT, CDR2 SNEGSKA (reference sequence). The CDR3 is 16 amino acids. CDR3 sequence (DNA): TGCAGTGCCAGAGGCCCCGGGAGGGCGAGCACAGATACGCAGTATTTT. Translating it yields CSARGPGRASTDTQYF.

This rearrangement joins TRBV20-1 to TRBJ2-5; D is possibly TRBD2 (5 bases). The DNA end is a closer match to TRBJ2-1, so the J assignment may be wrong. The CDR3 is 12 amino acids. Germline CDR1 and CDR2: DFQATT and SNEGSKA (reference sequence). In DNA, the CDR3 is TGCAGTGCCCGGACTCGATGGGATGAGCAGTTCTTC. Amino acids: CSARTRWDEQFF.

The chain combines TRBV4-3 with TRBJ1-4; D remains unclear. The CDR3 runs 16 residues. Trimming cost V 0 bases and J 0 bases, with 8 bases left between them. In germline, CDR1 is LGHNA, CDR2 YSLEER. CDR3 nucleotide sequence: TGCGCCAGCAGCCAAGATATGACGGCAACTAATGAAAAACTGTTTTTT. This codes for CASSQDMTATNEKLFF.

This clonotype was detected only a few times. This chain joins TRBV7-6 and TRBJ2-5; TRBD1 matches 7 bases. Germline assignment: CDR1 SGHVS and CDR2 FNYEAQ. V lost 1 base to trimming and J lost 0 bases; unmatched junction nucleotides: 8. The CDR3 runs 17 residues. CDR3 amino acids: CASSLGAGTAYQETQYF. Here the CDR3 DNA reads TGTGCCAGCAGCTTAGGTGCCGGGACAGCGTACCAAGAGACCCAGTACTTC. Filled out from reference TRBV7-6 and TRBJ2-5, the complete variable domain reads GAGVSQSPRYKVTKRGQDVALRCDPISGHVSLYWYRQALGQGPEFLTYFNYEAQQDKSGLPNDRFSAERPEGSISTLTIQRTEQRDSAMYRCASSLGAGTAYQETQYFGPGTRLLVL.

This clonotype was counted only a few times. The chain employs TRBV5-4 and TRBJ1-2; a weak D match, TRBD1 (5 bases). This CDR3 is 15 amino acids long. CDR1 is SGHNT and CDR2 is YYREEE in the germline V gene (reference sequence). The V and J ends lost 3 bases and 0 bases respectively, with 12 bases between them. The CDR3 loop is CASSSGGGANYGYTF. The CDR3 DNA reads as TGTGCCAGCAGCTCCGGCGGGGGAGCTAACTATGGCTACACCTTC.

This clonotype has just a few counts. The chain uses TRBV5-4 and TRBJ1-6; 10 nucleotides agree with TRBD1. From germline, CDR1 is SGHNT and CDR2 YYREEE (reference sequence). CDR3 length equals 16 residues. V gave up 4 bases and J gave up 0 bases; unmatched junction bases: 1. CDR3 sequence: CASSRQGASYNSPLHF. In DNA form, the CDR3 reads TGTGCCAGCAGCCGACAGGGGGCCTCCTATAATTCACCCCTCCACTTT. Drawing the rest from reference TRBV5-4 and TRBJ1-6, the complete variable domain is ETGVTQSPTHLIKTRGQQVTLRCSSQSGHNTVSWYQQALGQGPQFIFQYYREEENGRGNFPPRFSGLQFPNYSSELNVNALELDDSALYLCASSRQGASYNSPLHFGNGTRLTVT.

This clonotype showed up just a few times. The gene calls are TRBV4-1 and TRBJ2-5; perhaps D is TRBD1 or TRBD2 (6 bases each). The CDR3 totals 16 residues. V was shortened by 2 bases and J by 3 bases, with 16 bases between the two germline ends. The germline V gene encodes CDR1 MGHRA and CDR2 YSYEKL. The CDR3 protein is CASSQFRSRGEETQYF. Written as DNA, the CDR3 is TGCGCCAGCAGCCAATTCCGTTCGAGGGGGGAAGAGACCCAGTACTTC.

The chain couples TRBV12-3 or TRBV12-4 to TRBJ2-5; D unresolved. The CDR3 is 13 residues long. Trimming took off 6 bases at V and 5 bases at J, with 13 bases between the two ends. The CDR3 loop reads CASSLGRMETQYF. The CDR3, as DNA: TGTGCCAGCAGCCTGGGCCGGATGGAGACCCAGTACTTC.

The chain joins TRBV7-9 to TRBJ2-7, with TRBD1 matching 12 bases. Germline V gene lookup returns CDR1 SEHNR and CDR2 FQNEAQ (reference sequence). V trimming: 5 bases; J trimming: 6 bases; junction bases outside the gene matches: 14. The CDR3 runs 17 residues. This chain's CDR3 is CASSPGTGGGVGREQYF. CDR3 nucleotide sequence: TGTGCCAGCAGCCCTGGGACAGGGGGCGGAGTTGGACGCGAGCAGTACTTC.

This clonotype was detected only a few times. This chain links TRBV3-1 with TRBJ1-5, with D maybe TRBD1 (5 bases). CDR1 LGHDT and CDR2 YNNKEL come from the germline V gene (reference sequence). This CDR3 has 14 amino acids. V was clipped by 5 bases and J by 4 bases, with 12 bases between them. The CDR3 DNA is TGTGCCAGCAGCTACGGTCGACAGAATCAGCCCCAGCATTTT. Translated, it gives CASSYGRQNQPQHF.

This clonotype was found a few times. V usage is TRBV2 and J usage is TRBJ2-7; 7 positions agree with TRBD2. Germline lookup yields CDR1 SNHLY and CDR2 FYNNEI. The J segment lost 1 base and the V segment lost 11 bases, leaving 8 bases of the junction unmatched. This CDR3 is built from 13 residues. The CDR3 sequence is CAPRKRESYEQYF. The CDR3 DNA reads TGTGCCCCTCGGAAGCGGGAATCCTACGAGCAGTACTTC.

The rearrangement links TRBV7-2 to TRBJ2-7; TRBD2 agrees at 7 bases. V lost 5 bases to trimming and J lost 2 bases; unmatched junction nucleotides: 6. Germline CDR1 is SGHTA and CDR2 is FQGNSA. This CDR3 comprises 14 residues. CDR3 amino acids: CASSTGTTPYEQYF. In DNA form, the CDR3 reads TGTGCCAGCAGCACCGGGACTACACCCTACGAGCAGTACTTC.

V and J are TRBV6-5 and TRBJ2-2; tentative D call: TRBD2 (5 bases). The length of the CDR3 is 13 residues. Germline loops: CDR1 MNHEY, CDR2 SVGAGI. V lost 2 bases and J 7 bases, leaving 8 bases between the germline ends. The CDR3 DNA sequence: TGTGCCAGCAGTTACAGCGGCCTCGGGGAGCTGTTTTTT. This sequence encodes CASSYSGLGELFF.

This clonotype was observed a single time. The chain has TRBV7-8 and TRBJ1-4; D not certain. There are 16 residues in the CDR3. Germline V gives CDR1 SGHVS, CDR2 FQNEAQ. V lost 1 base, J lost 8 bases, and 17 bases lay in between. The CDR3 DNA sequence: TGTGCCAGCAGCTTAGGAGGTGGGAGGGTATTCGAAAAACTGTTTTTT. Encoded protein: CASSLGGGRVFEKLFF.

This clonotype was found a few times. The chain carries TRBV29-1 and TRBJ1-1, with D unresolved. V lost 3 bases and J 2 bases, leaving 7 bases between the germline ends. CDR1 and CDR2 (germline): SQVTM, ANQGSEA. The CDR3 runs to 12 residues. The CDR3 region is CSVEEENTEAFF. The CDR3 DNA sequence: TGCAGCGTTGAGGAGGAAAACACTGAAGCTTTCTTT.

This clonotype was detected only once. The rearrangement links TRBV7-9 to TRBJ1-2; 9 positions match TRBD1. Unmatched junction bases numbered 9, after V lost 5 bases and J lost 8 bases. The CDR3 totals 14 residues. CDR1 is SEHNR and CDR2 is FQNEAQ in the germline V gene (reference sequence). CDR3 DNA sequence: TGTGCCAGCAGCGAACAGGGGGCTGGTGGCGGCTACACCTTC. This codes for CASSEQGAGGGYTF.

Concerning this clonotype: Compared with germline, one end of the junction differs, possibly owing to a read error. The gene calls are TRBV12-3 or TRBV12-4 and TRBJ2-4, with D perhaps given as TRBD1 or TRBD2 (5 bases each). The CDR3 spans 12 residues. The CDR3 loop is CASSLLKGSLNF. CDR3 bases: TGTGCCAGCAGTTTATTGAAGGGGAGTCTAAATTTC.

In its sample, this clonotype was seen a few times. The V and J genes are TRBV5-8 and TRBJ2-4; D unclear. Germline V lookup: CDR1 SGHTS, CDR2 YDEGEE. The CDR3 has 17 residues. The V end was cut by 4 bases, the J end by 0 bases, with 17 bases between. In DNA, the CDR3 is TGTGCCAGCAGCGCGGAACAGCTCTTCTTAGCCAAAAACATTCAGTACTTC. It is translated as CASSAEQLFLAKNIQYF.

The V gene is TRBV14, the J gene TRBJ1-1; the D is unclear. V lost 3 bases and J 5 bases, leaving 16 bases between the germline ends. The CDR3 spans 15 residues. In germline, CDR1 is SGHDN, CDR2 FVKESK. The CDR3 region is CASSQLRLRGTEAFF. The DNA for the CDR3 is TGTGCCAGCAGCCAGCTGCGGCTTCGGGGTACTGAAGCTTTCTTT.

The chain uses TRBV5-1 and TRBJ2-7, with D tentatively TRBD1 (6 bases). CDR1 is SGHRS, CDR2 YFSETQ, per germline. This CDR3 is built from 13 residues. Trimming cost V 4 bases and J 1 base, with 9 bases left between them. The CDR3 reads CASSTGQSYEQYF. The CDR3 nucleotides read TGCGCCAGCAGCACCGGACAGTCCTACGAGCAGTACTTC. The full variable domain, its missing parts supplied by reference TRBV5-1 and TRBJ2-7, is KAGVTQTPRYLIKTRGQQVTLSCSPISGHRSVSWYQQTPGQGLQFLFEYFSETQRNKGNFPGRFSGRQFSNSRSEMNVSTLELGDSALYLCASSTGQSYEQYFGPGTRLTVT.

The chain carries TRBV20-1 and TRBJ2-1, with D tentatively TRBD2 (6 bases). Trimming cost V 5 bases and J 9 bases, with 26 bases left between them. Germline-derived CDR1 and CDR2 are DFQATT and SNEGSKA (reference sequence). The CDR3 covers 16 residues. The CDR3 nucleotides read TGCAGTGCTCCGAACCGGTTTTGGCGGGATGGGGGTGAGCAGTTCTTC. Its protein is CSAPNRFWRDGGEQFF.

In DNA, the CDR3 is TGCGCCAGCAGCTTGAGTTTAGATGGGCTGTTTTTT. It yields the protein CASSLSLDGLFF. The chain is built from TRBV5-1 and TRBJ2-2; D gene unclear. With 1 base removed from V and 13 bases from J, the gap between germline ends came to 11 bases. CDR1 is SGHRS, CDR2 YFSETQ, per germline. CDR3 size: 12 residues. Drawing the rest from reference TRBV5-1 and TRBJ2-2, the complete variable domain is KAGVTQTPRYLIKTRGQQVTLSCSPISGHRSVSWYQQTPGQGLQFLFEYFSETQRNKGNFPGRFSGRQFSNSRSEMNVSTLELGDSALYLCASSLSLDGLFFGEGSRLTVL.